This T cell receptor (beta chain) emerged from a study of blood T cell repertoires in COVID-19. This CDR3 has 13 amino acids. Germline assignment: CDR1 SGHVS and CDR2 FQNEAQ. A note on this clone: Germline is not matched at one junction end, which may reflect a read error.

Only in-frame clones appear in the TCRdb table, and some are missing; sequencing was by immunoSEQ multiplex PCR. The data contain 450,000 or so clones, 89% of them singletons. This chain joins TRBV7-8 and TRBJ2-5, with 11 bases aligning to TRBD2. The sequenced sample consisted of peripheral blood. This clonotype was obtained from a man between 18 and 35 years old with COVID-19, enrolled during active disease. The chain's CDR3 is CASSIAGGETQYF. As DNA, the CDR3 is TGTGCCAGCAGCATAGCGGGAGGGGAGACCCAGTACTTC.